The present entry profiles one TCR beta chain with its context. Its antigen is unknown. This sample was taken from a study of a mutant IDH1 vaccine in newly diagnosed glioma. Study as a whole: The first vaccination came 4-6 weeks after radiotherapy alone, or with temozolomide cycles. Every participant had undergone radiotherapy, temozolomide, or both before, and most underwent both.

Time point noted: week 47, end of study. The investigators gave 300 ug of mutant IDH1 20-mer peptide in each vaccine dose, together with topical imiquimod. Donors harbored newly found WHO grade 3 or 4 IDH1-mutant, ATRX-lost astrocytomas. CDR3 length: 14 amino acids. Germline CDR1 is MNHEY and CDR2 is SMNVEV (reference sequence). V was trimmed by 7 bases and J by 13 bases, leaving 20 bases between them. This table comes from immunoSEQ multiplex PCR, and its TCRdb copy is limited to in-frame clones, with some not included. The table includes about 83,000 clones, about 81% detected once. J is TRBJ2-6 and V is TRBV27; the D gene is possibly TRBD2 (7 bases). Sequences were derived from PBMCs, sampled from a glioma patient whose treatment included an IDH1 peptide vaccine. The clonotype was recovered from a man in his forties or fifties with glioma. The CDR3 is CASTPGGGPGVLTF. In DNA form, the CDR3 reads TGTGCCAGCACCCCTGGGGGGGGGCCAGGAGTCCTGACTTTC.